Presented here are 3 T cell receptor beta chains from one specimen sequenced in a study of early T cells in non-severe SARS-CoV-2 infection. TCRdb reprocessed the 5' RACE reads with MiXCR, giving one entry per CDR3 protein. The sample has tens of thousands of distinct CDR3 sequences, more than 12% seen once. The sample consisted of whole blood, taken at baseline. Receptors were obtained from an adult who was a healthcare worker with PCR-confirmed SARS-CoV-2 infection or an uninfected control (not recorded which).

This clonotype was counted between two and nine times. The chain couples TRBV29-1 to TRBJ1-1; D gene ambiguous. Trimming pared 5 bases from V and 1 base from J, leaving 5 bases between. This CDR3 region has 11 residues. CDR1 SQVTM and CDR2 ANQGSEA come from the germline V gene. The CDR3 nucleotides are TGCAGCGTTCCCACGAACACTGAAGCTTTCTTT. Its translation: CSVPTNTEAFF. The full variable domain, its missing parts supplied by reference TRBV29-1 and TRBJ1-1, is SAVISQKPSRDICQRGTSLTIQCQVDSQVTMMFWYRQQPGQSLTLIATANQGSEATYESGFVIDKFPISRPNLTFSTLTVSNMSPEDSSIYLCSVPTNTEAFFGQGTRLTVV.

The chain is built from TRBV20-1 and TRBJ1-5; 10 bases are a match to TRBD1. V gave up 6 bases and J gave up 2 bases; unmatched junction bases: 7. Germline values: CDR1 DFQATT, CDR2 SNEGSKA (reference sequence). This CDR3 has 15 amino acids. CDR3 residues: CSARQGAPGNQPQHF. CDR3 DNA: TGCAGTGCCCGACAGGGGGCGCCGGGCAATCAGCCCCAGCATTTT.

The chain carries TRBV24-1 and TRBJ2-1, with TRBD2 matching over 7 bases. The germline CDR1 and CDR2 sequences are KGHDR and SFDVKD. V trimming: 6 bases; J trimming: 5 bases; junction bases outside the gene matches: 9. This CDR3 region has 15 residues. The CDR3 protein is CATSTAGFYHNEQFF. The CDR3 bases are TGTGCCACCAGTACAGCGGGATTCTACCACAATGAGCAGTTCTTC.